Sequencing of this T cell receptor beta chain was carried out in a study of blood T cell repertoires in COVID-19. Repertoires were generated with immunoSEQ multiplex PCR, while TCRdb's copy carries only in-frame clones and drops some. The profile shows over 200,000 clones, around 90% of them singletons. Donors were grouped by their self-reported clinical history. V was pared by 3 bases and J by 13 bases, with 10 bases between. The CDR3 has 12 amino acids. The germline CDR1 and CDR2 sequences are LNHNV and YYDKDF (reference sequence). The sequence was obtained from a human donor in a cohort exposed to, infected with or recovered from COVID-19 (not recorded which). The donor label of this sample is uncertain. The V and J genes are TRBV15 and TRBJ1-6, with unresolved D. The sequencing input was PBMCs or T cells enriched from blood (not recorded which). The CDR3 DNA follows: TGTGCCACCAGCAGGGGCCGAGAGCCCCTCCACTTT. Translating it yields CATSRGREPLHF.